The 23 T cell receptor beta chains in this list originate from one sample, sequenced in a study of blood T cells in healthy people across ages. Primers used in a second PCR of about 6 to 11 cycles were a sample-barcoded 5' primer and a J-beta primer mix. TCRdb redid the calling of the 5' RACE reads with MiXCR, one entry per CDR3 protein. The sample lists approximately 800,000 distinct CDR3 sequences; about 34% were seen once. The sequenced sample was blood. These receptors were obtained from a man aged 18 to 30 in good health.

V usage is TRBV2 and J usage is TRBJ2-2; D is perhaps TRBD1 (5 bases). Germline CDR1 SNHLY, CDR2 FYNNEI. The V end was cut by 3 bases, the J end by 8 bases, with 13 bases between. This CDR3 has 14 amino acids. The CDR3 nucleotides read TGTGCCAGCAGTGAGGGGCTGCCCTGGGGGGAGCTGTTTTTT. This encodes CASSEGLPWGELFF.

This sequence joins TRBV6-5 and TRBJ2-5; 15 bases are shared with TRBD2. CDR1 and CDR2 from the germline V gene are MNHEY and SVGAGI. Losses at the gene ends were 6 bases for V and 6 bases for J; bases not matched to a gene: 8. The CDR3 has 16 amino acids. CDR3 nucleotides: TGTGCCAGCAGCGCCGGGACTAGCGGGGGGCTGAAGACCCAGTACTTC. Its translation is CASSAGTSGGLKTQYF.

This clonotype was counted between two and nine times. The gene calls are TRBV20-1 and TRBJ1-1; D uncertain. V was cut by 4 bases and J by 1 base, with 16 bases left in between. CDR1 is DFQATT, CDR2 SNEGSKA, per germline (reference sequence). This CDR3 comprises 15 residues. The CDR3 nucleotides are TGCAGTGCTACTTCCCCCGGGAAAGGGAACACTGAAGCTTTCTTT. Translation: CSATSPGKGNTEAFF.

The rearrangement links TRBV20-1 to TRBJ1-1, with TRBD1 matching over 9 bases. This CDR3 spans 14 amino acids. Per the germline V gene, CDR1 is DFQATT and CDR2 is SNEGSKA (reference sequence). V was clipped by 0 bases and J by 2 bases; unmatched bases: 1. DNA of the CDR3: TGCAGTGCTAGAGAGGGACAGGGAAACACTGAAGCTTTCTTT. Its translation: CSAREGQGNTEAFF.

J is TRBJ1-2 and V is TRBV2, with TRBD1 identical over 8 bases. Germline lookup yields CDR1 SNHLY and CDR2 FYNNEI. This CDR3 is built from 13 residues. Trimming removed 6 bases from V and 4 bases from J; junction bases left unmatched: 4. In DNA form, the CDR3 reads TGTGCCAGCAGGCAGGGGGCTAGCTATGGCTACACCTTC. Amino acids: CASRQGASYGYTF.

Remarks on this clonotype: One end of the junction is discordant with germline, which a read error may explain. V usage is TRBV29-1 and J usage is TRBJ1-2; D unresolved. This CDR3 spans 12 amino acids. CDR1 is SQVTM and CDR2 is ANQGSEA in the germline V gene. The CDR3 sequence: CSVETVNCGYTF. For the CDR3, the DNA is TGCAGCGTTGAAACCGTGAACTGTGGCTACACCTTC.

The CDR3 nucleotides are TGCAGCGTCAATATTTTGGTCCTGGGCTACACCTTC. Its protein product is CSVNILVLGYTF. The rearrangement uses TRBV29-1 and TRBJ1-2; D is undetermined. Germline CDR1 SQVTM, CDR2 ANQGSEA. Trimming took 6 bases from V and 8 from J, leaving 16 bases between them. CDR3 length: 12 residues.

This clonotype was seen ten or more times. This chain links TRBV9 with TRBJ2-1; D gene ambiguous. The CDR3 length is 12 residues. The germline V gene has CDR1 SGDLS and CDR2 YYNGEE. The ends were cut back, 1 base at V and 12 bases at J, with 11 bases in the middle. The CDR3 here is CASSVNEIMQFF. The CDR3 DNA sequence: TGTGCCAGCAGCGTAAATGAGATAATGCAGTTCTTC.

This clonotype was counted at least ten times. The chain is built from TRBV4-2 and TRBJ2-3; 7 bases are a match to TRBD1. The CDR3 has 19 residues. Germline V gene sequence: CDR1 LGHNA, CDR2 YNFKEQ. J was trimmed by 2 bases and V by 4 bases; bases with no gene match: 18. This chain's CDR3 is CASSPRTGRGWRVTDTQYF. The DNA for the CDR3 is TGTGCCAGCAGCCCCAGGACAGGCAGGGGGTGGAGAGTCACAGATACGCAGTATTTT.

This clonotype was recorded many times. V usage is TRBV9 and J usage is TRBJ1-2; 10 nucleotides match TRBD1. The trim removed 2 bases at V and 8 bases at J, leaving 6 bases unmatched. CDR3 length: 14 residues. CDR1 and CDR2 (germline): SGDLS, YYNGEE. Here the CDR3 DNA reads TGTGCCAGCAGCGTGGGGACAGGGGATTTCGGCTACACCTTC. This encodes CASSVGTGDFGYTF.

The V and J genes are TRBV4-2 and TRBJ1-1; D call uncertain. CDR1 is LGHNA and CDR2 is YNFKEQ in the germline V gene. This CDR3 region has 16 residues. Trimming removed 0 bases from V and 0 bases from J, with 11 bases in between. The CDR3 DNA follows: TGTGCCAGCAGCCAAGATAAAAACAGAATGAACACTGAAGCTTTCTTT. This translates into CASSQDKNRMNTEAFF.

Concerning this clonotype itself: A read error is possible here, since a much larger clone lies one base away. The chain joins TRBV12-3 or TRBV12-4 to TRBJ2-5; D could derive from TRBD1 or TRBD2 (5 bases each). Matching the DNA end better, TRBJ2-1 makes the J call doubtful. The CDR3 runs to 15 residues. CDR3 nucleotides: TGTGCCAGCAGTCCGGGGACGGAGCACCAAGAGACCCAGTTCTTC. It translates to CASSPGTEHQETQFF.

This sequence joins TRBV3-1 and TRBJ2-5; D may match TRBD1 or TRBD2 (5 bases each). CDR1 is LGHDT, CDR2 YNNKEL, per germline (reference sequence). CDR3 length: 14 amino acids. V was cut by 1 base and J by 11 bases, with 17 bases left in between. CDR3: CASSQARGYGEQYF. The CDR3 coding sequence is TGTGCCAGCAGCCAAGCCCGGGGCTACGGTGAGCAGTACTTC.

This clonotype was detected ten times or more. This CDR3 reads CSATRQGPETQYF. The CDR3 bases are TGCAGCGCCACCCGACAGGGACCGGAGACCCAGTACTTC. The rearrangement links TRBV29-1 to TRBJ2-5; 7 bases align to TRBD1. CDR1 SQVTM and CDR2 ANQGSEA come from the germline V gene. The CDR3 covers 13 residues. With 7 bases clipped from V and 5 bases from J, the junction kept 10 bases outside the gene matches.

This clonotype was counted between two and nine times. The chain recombines TRBV5-1 with TRBJ1-1; 9 bases match TRBD1. The germline gives CDR1 SGHRS, CDR2 YFSETQ. The CDR3 length is 16 residues. V lost 4 bases and J lost 3; bases outside the gene matches: 10. The CDR3 here is CASSRMTGGSDTEAFF. CDR3 coding DNA: TGCGCCAGCAGCCGAATGACAGGGGGTTCGGACACTGAAGCTTTCTTT.

About this clonotype itself: A much larger clone differs from this one at a single base, so this may be a read error. CDR3 sequence reads: CSALGSSRQGWNIQYF. The CDR3 DNA follows: TGCAGTGCTCTGGGGTCGTCCAGGCAGGGGTGGAACATTCAGTACTTC. The chain links TRBV20-1 to TRBJ2-4; D perhaps matches TRBD1 (6 bases). V lost 5 bases, J lost 7 bases, and 24 bases lay in between. Germline V gene data show CDR1 as DFQATT and CDR2 as SNEGSKA (reference sequence). This CDR3 contains 16 residues.

Regarding this clonotype: This may arise from a read error, as a much more abundant clone is one base away. This chain links TRBV20-1 with TRBJ2-7; D uncertain. Trimming stripped 1 base from V and 7 bases from J, with 14 bases between. The CDR3 is 13 residues long. Germline V gene data show CDR1 as DFQATT and CDR2 as SNEGSKA (reference sequence). For the CDR3, the DNA is TGCAGTGCTAGAGTGGCGACTTCCAATGAGCAGTACTTC. Protein product: CSARVATSNEQYF.

The CDR3 DNA sequence: TGTGCCACCCGGGACAGGGGAGAGACCCAGTACTTC. Amino acid sequence: CATRDRGETQYF. V gene TRBV2 combines with J gene TRBJ2-5; TRBD1 aligns across 10 bases. The CDR3 extends over 12 amino acids. Germline lookup yields CDR1 SNHLY and CDR2 FYNNEI. The trim removed 10 bases at V and 4 bases at J, leaving 3 bases unmatched.

The genes are TRBV7-2 and TRBJ2-5; maybe TRBD1 (8 bases). With 1 base removed from V and 11 bases from J, the gap between germline ends came to 20 bases. Germline V lookup: CDR1 SGHTA, CDR2 FQGNSA. The CDR3 is 15 residues long. DNA for the CDR3: TGTGCCAGCAGCTTAGGGGGGGGGACAGGCCGACAGCAGTACTTC. It yields the protein CASSLGGGTGRQQYF.

Comment on this clonotype: No conserved phenylalanine or tryptophan ends this CDR3, so it is likely a read error. The CDR3 region has the DNA TGCGCCAGCAGCTTCTCTGGGGCCAACGTCCTGACTTTA. This codes for CASSFSGANVLTL. The chain joins TRBV5-1 to TRBJ2-6; D is unclear. Germline-derived CDR1 and CDR2 are SGHRS and YFSETQ. The CDR3 consists of 13 residues. V was trimmed by 2 bases and J by 0 bases, leaving 0 bases between them.

V is TRBV5-5 and J is TRBJ1-1; D might be TRBD1 (5 bases). The CDR3 runs 17 residues. The germline V and J ends were trimmed by 0 bases and 0 bases, with 15 bases remaining between them. CDR1 and CDR2 from the germline V gene are SGHKS and YYEKEE (reference sequence). CDR3 region: CASSLESGRNMNTEAFF. CDR3 in DNA: TGTGCCAGCAGCTTGGAATCGGGACGGAACATGAACACTGAAGCTTTCTTT.

The chain carries TRBV4-2 and TRBJ2-3; 8 nucleotides align to TRBD2. CDR1 is LGHNA and CDR2 is YNFKEQ in the germline V gene. The CDR3 is made up of 17 amino acids. Unmatched junction bases numbered 11, after V lost 2 bases and J lost 4 bases. The chain's CDR3 is CASSQKPNSGGPDTQYF. CDR3 in DNA: TGTGCCAGCAGCCAAAAACCCAACAGCGGGGGTCCAGATACGCAGTATTTT.

With regard to this clonotype: One base away lies a much larger clone, so this may be a sequencing read error. The chain joins TRBV7-2 to TRBJ2-1; D not certain. Per germline, CDR1 SGHTA and CDR2 FQGNSA. V was trimmed by 5 bases and J by 13 bases, leaving 18 bases between them. The CDR3 is 13 residues long. The CDR3 nucleotides are TGTGCCAGCAGCCCTATGCTTGGCGAGACCCAGTTCTTC. It is translated as CASSPMLGETQFF.